This T cell receptor beta chain was identified during a study of cytomegalovirus exposure and HLA in healthy donors. About the research overall: Unique TCRs from HLA-typed donors, 70 million to 100 million of them, were held in an early data release. Study findings and constraints: The classifier was said to identify cytomegalovirus status with high specificity and sensitivity. Across all donors, roughly uniform sequencing depth was an assumption of the presence/absence analyses.

Researchers ran the PCR with 60 Vbeta and 13 Jbeta primers. Data came from immunoSEQ multiplex PCR; TCRdb stores just in-frame clones and leaves some out. In the table there are 90,000 to 110,000 clones, roughly four fifths of which are singletons. Germline V gives CDR1 SGHRS, CDR2 YFSETQ. V lost 7 bases, J lost 2 bases, and 13 bases stayed unmatched. CDR3 length equals 17 residues. Comment on this clone: Its target is unknown.

Material for sequencing was PBMCs. This TCR was recovered from a man aged 40-55 years in good health and CMV-seronegative. The chain couples TRBV5-1 to TRBJ2-5, with 11 bases that match TRBD2. Written as DNA, the CDR3 is TGCGCCAGCTCCCCTACTAGCGGGAGTAGCAGACAAGAGACCCAGTACTTC. Amino acids: CASSPTSGSSRQETQYF.